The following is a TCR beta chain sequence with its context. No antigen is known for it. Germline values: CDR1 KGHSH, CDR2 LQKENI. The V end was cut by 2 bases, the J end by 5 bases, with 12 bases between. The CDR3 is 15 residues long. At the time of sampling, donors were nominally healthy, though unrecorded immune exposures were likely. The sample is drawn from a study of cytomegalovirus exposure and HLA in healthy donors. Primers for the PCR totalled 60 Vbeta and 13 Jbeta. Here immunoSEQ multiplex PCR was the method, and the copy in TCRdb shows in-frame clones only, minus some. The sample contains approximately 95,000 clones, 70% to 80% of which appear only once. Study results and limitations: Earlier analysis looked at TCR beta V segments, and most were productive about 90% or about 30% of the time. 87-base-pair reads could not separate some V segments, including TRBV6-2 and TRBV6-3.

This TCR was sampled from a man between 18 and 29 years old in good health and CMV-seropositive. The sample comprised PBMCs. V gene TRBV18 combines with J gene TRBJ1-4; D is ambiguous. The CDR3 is CASSPERQVNEKLFF. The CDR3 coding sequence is TGTGCCAGCTCACCAGAGAGACAAGTGAATGAAAAACTGTTTTTT.